This section outlines one T cell receptor (beta chain) sequence together with its context. The antigen remains unidentified. Primers included in the PCR were 60 Vbeta and 13 Jbeta primers. Original processing methods: The count from a later analysis was tens of millions of unique TCR beta chains, some 10 million of them shared. The repertoire was sequenced with immunoSEQ multiplex PCR; TCRdb's copy has only in-frame clones and lacks some. From that table come the V and J calls and clone size; the DNA was used to work out D and trimming. Here the sample spans around 170,000 clones, around 80% being singletons. The data derive from a study of cytomegalovirus exposure and HLA in healthy donors. General study findings and limits: Excluded: some indistinguishable V segments such as TRBV6-2 and TRBV6-3. In a later analysis, HLA-C alleles had the fewest associated TCRs, DRB1 alleles the most.

The CDR3 contains 15 residues. Trimming at V came to 0 bases and at J to 6 bases, leaving 5 bases not matched to a gene. CDR1 and CDR2 from the germline V gene are SGHRS and YFSETQ. This sequence was found in a man aged 35 to 55 in good health and CMV-seronegative. Material for sequencing was PBMCs. The V call is TRBV5-1, the J call TRBJ1-4, with 7 bases matching TRBD1. CDR3 nucleotides: TGCGCCAGCAGCTTGGGTTCTGGGACAGATGAAAAACTGTTTTTT. Translated: CASSLGSGTDEKLFF.